This T cell receptor (beta chain) was sequenced for a study of blood T cell repertoires in COVID-19. At the level of the study: Acute-phase and convalescent COVID-19 samples originated in the United States, Italy and Spain. Sample material is recorded as cDNA or gDNA derived from T cells, B-cell-depleted T cells, or PBMCs.

Trimming removed 3 bases from V and 3 bases from J; junction bases left unmatched: 7. The V gene's germline CDR1 is SGHTA and CDR2 FQGNSA. The CDR3 extends over 17 amino acids. As handled by the study authors: The authors estimated nucleated cell counts from reference gene primer amplification. Here immunoSEQ multiplex PCR was the method, and the copy in TCRdb shows in-frame clones only, minus some. That table supplies the V and J calls and clone size; D and trimming were determined from the DNA. The sample shows about 340,000 clones, about 90% of them seen only once. Source material: peripheral blood. The source is a young woman who had recovered from COVID-19. The gene calls are TRBV7-2 and TRBJ2-1; TRBD2 agrees at 11 bases. This CDR3 reads CASSFSLAGVGYNEQFF. The CDR3 DNA follows: TGTGCCAGCAGCTTCTCACTAGCGGGAGTCGGCTACAATGAGCAGTTCTTC.